A selection of T cell receptor beta chains follows, all from one sample in a study of blood T cell repertoires in COVID-19. TCRdb's copy holds only in-frame clones and misses some; the assay was immunoSEQ multiplex PCR. The data hold some 240,000 clones, with 65% to 85% observed a single time. Sample: peripheral blood. The receptors here all came from a human donor in a cohort sampled during active COVID-19. Each CDR3 is given with its conserved first and last residue. The D gene is left open where the match is weak. Expanded clones are given a class, and other clones once, few, many or no size at all.

clone size,V gene,D gene,J gene,CDR3 protein,CDR3 DNA
-,TRBV5-1,-,TRBJ2-6,CASSSNPSGAFSSGANVLTF,TGCGCCAGCAGCTCCAACCCGAGTGGGGCCTTTAGCTCTGGGGCCAACGTCCTGACTTTC
-,TRBV14,-,TRBJ1-1,CASSPIGVNTEAFF,TGTGCCAGCAGTCCCATCGGGGTTAACACTGAAGCTTTCTTT
many,TRBV6-1,-,TRBJ2-7,CASSERTEGYEQYF,TGTGCCAGCAGTGAAAGGACAGAGGGCTACGAGCAGTACTTC
-,TRBV6-5,TRBD1,TRBJ1-6,CASSRAPGQNSPLHF,TGTGCCAGCAGCAGAGCTCCGGGACAGAATTCACCCCTCCACTTT
few,TRBV7-8,TRBD1,TRBJ1-6,CASSGRTGRNSPLHF,TGTGCCAGCAGCGGGCGGACAGGGCGAAATTCACCCCTCCACTTT
-,TRBV11-1,TRBD2,TRBJ2-7,CASSLRGLAPSYEQYF,TGTGCCAGCAGCTTAAGGGGACTAGCGCCTTCCTACGAGCAGTACTTC
-,TRBV27,TRBD1,TRBJ2-7,CASSLGQGWYEQYF,TGTGCCAGCAGCTTAGGACAGGGGTGGTACGAGCAGTACTTC
-,TRBV5-4,TRBD1,TRBJ1-2,CASSRGQEFYGYTF,TGTGCCAGCAGCAGGGGACAGGAGTTCTATGGCTACACCTTC
-,TRBV6-1,-,TRBJ1-3,CASSEADGSGNTIYF,TGTGCCAGCAGTGAAGCGGACGGGAGTGGAAACACCATATATTTT
-,TRBV6-2/TRBV6-3,TRBD1,TRBJ2-7,CASTPRGQPLRVQYF,TGTGCCAGCACCCCTAGGGGACAGCCACTACGAGTGCAGTACTTC
-,TRBV28,TRBD1,TRBJ1-5,CASSSTGGFYQPQHF,TGTGCCAGCAGTTCGACAGGGGGCTTCTATCAGCCCCAGCATTTT
-,TRBV15,-,TRBJ2-1,CATSRERRGEQFF,TGTGCCACCAGCAGAGAAAGACGCGGAGAGCAGTTCTTC
-,TRBV7-2,-,TRBJ1-2,CATEQGANYGYTF,TGTGCTACCGAACAGGGAGCTAACTATGGCTACACCTTC
-,TRBV27,-,TRBJ1-6,CASSSDRTRSYNSPLHF,TGTGCCAGCAGTTCCGACAGGACCCGCTCCTATAATTCACCCCTCCACTTT
once,TRBV19,TRBD1,TRBJ1-1,CASIHRTGPAFF,TGTGCCAGTATCCACCGGACAGGGCCAGCTTTCTTT
-,TRBV19,-,TRBJ2-5,CASSIGGHGETQYF,TGTGCCAGTAGTATAGGGGGACACGGGGAGACCCAGTACTTC
few,TRBV2,-,TRBJ1-5,CASTGMSNQPQHF,TGTGCCAGCACTGGCATGAGCAATCAGCCCCAGCATTTT
once,TRBV5-4,-,TRBJ2-2,CASSLQGGGNTGELFF,TGTGCCAGCAGCCTTCAAGGGGGGGGAAACACCGGGGAGCTGTTTTTT
-,TRBV28,-,TRBJ2-6,CASSLNRDSGANVLTF,TGTGCCAGCAGTTTAAACAGGGACTCTGGGGCCAACGTCCTGACTTTC
-,TRBV5-1,TRBD1,TRBJ1-2,CASRPTGDFGYGYTF,TGCGCCAGCAGGCCGACAGGGGATTTCGGCTATGGCTACACCTTC
-,TRBV7-8,TRBD1,TRBJ2-2,CASSLEGTGLSGELFF,TGTGCCAGCAGCTTAGAAGGGACAGGTCTTAGCGGGGAGCTGTTTTTT
-,TRBV3-1/TRBV3-2,-,TRBJ2-5,CASSLGTTGRETQYF,TGTGCCAGCAGCCTCGGGACAACAGGGAGAGAGACCCAGTACTTC
-,TRBV7-9,TRBD1,TRBJ2-1,CASSLVGQGTDEQFF,TGTGCCAGCAGCTTAGTTGGACAGGGGACGGATGAGCAGTTCTTC
-,TRBV6-6,-,TRBJ1-2,CASRLVEYGYTF,TGTGCCAGCAGATTGGTTGAGTATGGCTACACCTTC
-,TRBV4-2,-,TRBJ2-7,CASSQSTGITSYEQYF,TGTGCCAGCAGCCAGTCGACAGGTATTACCTCCTACGAGCAGTACTTC
-,TRBV5-8,TRBD1,TRBJ2-7,CASSPPGDRAYEQYF,TGTGCCAGCAGCCCGCCCGGGGACAGGGCCTACGAGCAGTACTTC
few,TRBV19,-,TRBJ1-5,CASSTPNQPQHF,TGTGCCAGTAGTACCCCTAATCAGCCCCAGCATTTT
-,TRBV7-2,TRBD1,TRBJ1-4,CASSQEGQGLKLFF,TGTGCCAGCAGCCAAGAAGGACAGGGCCTTAAACTGTTTTTT
-,TRBV11-3,-,TRBJ2-4,CASSLGLRSTTTEAKNIQYF,TGTGCCAGCAGCTTAGGTCTACGGAGTACCACTACTGAAGCCAAAAACATTCAGTACTTC
-,TRBV5-6,-,TRBJ2-3,CASSLGQTDTQYF,TGTGCCAGCAGCTTGGGACAAACAGATACGCAGTATTTT
once,TRBV14,TRBD2,TRBJ2-2,CASSPLTGTSHTGELFF,TGTGCCAGCAGCCCGCTTACCGGGACTAGCCACACCGGGGAGCTGTTTTTT
-,TRBV27,TRBD1,TRBJ1-1,CASSFHDRDTEAFF,TGTGCCAGCAGTTTCCATGACAGGGACACTGAAGCTTTCTTT
-,TRBV2,TRBD1,TRBJ2-5,CASRRDRAASSETQYF,TGTGCCAGCAGGAGGGACAGGGCTGCTTCGTCGGAGACCCAGTACTTC
-,TRBV6-5,-,TRBJ1-5,CASKQGPSNQPQHF,TGTGCCAGTAAACAGGGCCCTAGCAATCAGCCCCAGCATTTT
-,TRBV5-6,TRBD2,TRBJ2-3,CASSLSGTGTDTQYF,TGTGCCAGCAGCTTAAGCGGGACCGGCACAGATACGCAGTATTTT
-,TRBV13,TRBD1,TRBJ2-7,CASSKNDRVVGYEQYF,TGTGCCAGCAGCAAAAATGACAGGGTAGTAGGCTACGAGCAGTACTTC
-,TRBV7-2,TRBD2,TRBJ2-5,CASSLGLAGGQETQYF,TGTGCCAGCAGCCTGGGACTAGCGGGGGGCCAAGAGACCCAGTACTTC
-,TRBV6-5,TRBD2,TRBJ2-3,CASSWSGRRTDTQYF,TGTGCCAGCAGTTGGAGCGGGAGACGCACAGATACGCAGTATTTT
-,TRBV6-5,TRBD2,TRBJ2-7,CASSRTSVLYEQYF,TGTGCCAGCAGTAGAACTAGCGTCCTCTACGAGCAGTACTTC
-,TRBV7-2,-,TRBJ2-5,CASSGEVQETQYF,TGTGCCAGCAGCGGGGAGGTCCAAGAGACCCAGTACTTC
-,TRBV6-5,-,TRBJ1-5,CASGAGNQPQHF,TGTGCCAGCGGGGCAGGCAATCAGCCCCAGCATTTT
-,TRBV5-6,TRBD1,TRBJ2-4,CASSFRDRGPSAKNIQYF,TGTGCCAGCAGCTTCCGGGACAGGGGGCCCTCAGCCAAAAACATTCAGTACTTC
-,TRBV6-1,TRBD1,TRBJ2-7,CASSEAPGQGFYEQYF,TGTGCCAGCAGTGAAGCCCCGGGACAGGGATTCTACGAGCAGTACTTC
once,TRBV6-5,-,TRBJ1-1,CASSYGAGRNTEAFF,TGTGCCAGCAGTTACGGGGCAGGAAGAAACACTGAAGCTTTCTTT
-,TRBV21-1,-,TRBJ1-3,CARKKGERDNGGNTIYF,TGTGCCCGCAAGAAAGGGGAGAGGGACAACGGTGGAAACACCATATATTTT
-,TRBV7-9,-,TRBJ1-1,CASSLVRGPEAFF,TGTGCCAGCAGCTTAGTAAGGGGTCCTGAAGCTTTCTTT
few,TRBV7-9,TRBD2,TRBJ2-7,CASSSGLALGYEQYF,TGTGCCAGCAGCAGTGGACTAGCGCTCGGGTACGAGCAGTACTTC
once,TRBV7-9,TRBD1,TRBJ2-1,CASNHRDRETNEQFF,TGTGCCAGCAACCACCGGGACAGGGAAACCAATGAGCAGTTCTTC
-,TRBV19,TRBD1,TRBJ1-1,CASSPQGQGAQAFF,TGTGCCAGTAGTCCGCAGGGACAGGGGGCGCAAGCTTTCTTT
few,TRBV19,TRBD1,TRBJ1-2,CASSINRGHGYTF,TGTGCCAGTAGTATCAACAGGGGGCACGGCTACACCTTC
-,TRBV7-9,-,TRBJ2-5,CASSLRQGTGEETQYF,TGTGCCAGCAGCCTAAGACAGGGAACGGGAGAAGAGACCCAGTACTTC
-,TRBV10-3,-,TRBJ2-1,CAISDSRSSYNEQFF,TGTGCCATCAGTGACTCAAGGAGCTCCTACAATGAGCAGTTCTTC
-,TRBV28,TRBD1,TRBJ1-1,CASSTGQGSPPEAFF,TGTGCCAGCAGTACCGGACAGGGATCACCCCCTGAAGCTTTCTTT
-,TRBV5-1,-,TRBJ1-1,CASSLGGTLMNTEAFF,TGCGCCAGCAGCTTGGGGGGGACACTTATGAACACTGAAGCTTTCTTT
-,TRBV5-4,-,TRBJ2-7,CASSSEPGAVYEQYF,TGTGCCAGCAGCTCCGAACCAGGGGCCGTCTACGAGCAGTACTTC
-,TRBV6-4,TRBD1,TRBJ1-2,CASSDTGGGYGYTF,TGTGCCAGCAGTGACACAGGGGGCGGCTATGGCTACACCTTC